The clone carrying this T cell receptor beta chain was observed a few times. The record originates from a study of response to subunit inactivated influenza vaccine. V was cut by 7 bases and J by 4 bases, with 10 bases left in between. The germline V gene encodes CDR1 SQVTM and CDR2 ANQGSEA. This CDR3 has 12 amino acids. TCRdb processed the RT-PCR reads anew with MiXCR; each CDR3 protein has one entry. The data show 500,000 to 600,000 distinct CDR3 sequences, roughly 10% seen once. This same sample was also part of a study on T cells expressing NK-cell markers. That source adds: Production of TCR beta cDNA relied on 5'RACE template switching with UMIs. The study found dominant NKG2C+ clonotypes at 1.0-7.0% of CD8+ T cells in roughly six donors.

The J gene is TRBJ2-2, the V gene TRBV29-1, with a weak D call TRBD1 (5 bases). This sequence originates from a man in his forties or fifties who received an inactivated influenza vaccine. Sequenced material: PBMCs from blood, taken on the day of vaccination. The chain's CDR3 is CSAQRGTGELFF. The CDR3, as DNA: TGCAGCGCGCAAAGGGGCACCGGGGAGCTGTTTTTT.